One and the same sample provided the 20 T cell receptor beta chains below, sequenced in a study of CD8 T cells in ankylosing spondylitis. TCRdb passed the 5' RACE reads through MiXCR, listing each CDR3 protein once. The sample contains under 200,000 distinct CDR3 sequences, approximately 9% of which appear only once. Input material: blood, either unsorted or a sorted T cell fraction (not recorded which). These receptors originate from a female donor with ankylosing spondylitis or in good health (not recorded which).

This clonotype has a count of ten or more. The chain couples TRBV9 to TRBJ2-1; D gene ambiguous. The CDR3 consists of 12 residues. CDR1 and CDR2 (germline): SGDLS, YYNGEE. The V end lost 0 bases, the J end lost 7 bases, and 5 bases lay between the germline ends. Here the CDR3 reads CASSVGSNEQFF. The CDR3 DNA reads TGTGCCAGCAGCGTAGGAAGTAATGAGCAGTTCTTC.

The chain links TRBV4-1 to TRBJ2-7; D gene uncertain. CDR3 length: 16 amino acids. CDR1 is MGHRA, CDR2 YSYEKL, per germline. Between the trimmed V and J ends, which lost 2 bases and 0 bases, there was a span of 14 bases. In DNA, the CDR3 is TGCGCCAGCAGCCAAACAGCCGGACGGCACTCCTACGAGCAGTACTTC. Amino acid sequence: CASSQTAGRHSYEQYF.

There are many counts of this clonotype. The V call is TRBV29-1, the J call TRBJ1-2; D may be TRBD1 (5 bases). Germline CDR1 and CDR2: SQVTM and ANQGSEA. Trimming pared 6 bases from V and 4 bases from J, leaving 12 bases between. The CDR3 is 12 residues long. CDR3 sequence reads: CSVPKGPYGYTF. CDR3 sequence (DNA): TGCAGCGTCCCGAAGGGGCCCTATGGCTACACCTTC.

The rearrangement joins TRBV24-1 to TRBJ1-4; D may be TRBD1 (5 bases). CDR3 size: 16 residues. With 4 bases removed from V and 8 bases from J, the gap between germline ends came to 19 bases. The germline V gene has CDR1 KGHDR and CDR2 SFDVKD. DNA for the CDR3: TGTGCCACCAGTGACCCCATCAGGGAAAGGGAAGAAAAACTGTTTTTT. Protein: CATSDPIREREEKLFF.

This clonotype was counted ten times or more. The CDR3 reads CASSRSGRTQFYGYTF. The CDR3 coding sequence is TGCGCCAGCAGCCGATCTGGACGGACGCAATTCTATGGCTACACCTTC. The genes are TRBV4-3 and TRBJ1-2, with D hard to call. Trimming left V 4 bases short and J 4 bases short, with 19 bases between. The germline CDR1 and CDR2 sequences are LGHNA and YSLEER. The CDR3 extends over 16 amino acids.

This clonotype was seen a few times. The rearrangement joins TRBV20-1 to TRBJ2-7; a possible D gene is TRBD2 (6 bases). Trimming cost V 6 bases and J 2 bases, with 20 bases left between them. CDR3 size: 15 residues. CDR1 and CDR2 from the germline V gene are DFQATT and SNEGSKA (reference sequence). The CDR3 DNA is TGCAGTGCCACTCTTGGGGTAGCGGTTGCCTACGAGCAGTACTTC. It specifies CSATLGVAVAYEQYF.

The CDR3 reads CASSYSLYYEQYF. Written as DNA, the CDR3 is TGTGCCAGCAGTTACTCGCTTTACTACGAGCAGTACTTC. V is TRBV6-5 and J is TRBJ2-7; D is unresolved. CDR3 size: 13 residues. V was pared by 0 bases and J by 3 bases, with 6 bases between. Germline V gene lookup returns CDR1 MNHEY and CDR2 SVGAGI.

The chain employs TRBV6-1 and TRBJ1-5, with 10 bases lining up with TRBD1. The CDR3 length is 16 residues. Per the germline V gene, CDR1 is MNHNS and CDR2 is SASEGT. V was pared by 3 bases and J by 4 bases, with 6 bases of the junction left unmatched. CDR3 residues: CASSDKDRGTNQPQHF. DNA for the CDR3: TGTGCCAGCAGTGATAAGGACAGGGGGACAAATCAGCCCCAGCATTTT.

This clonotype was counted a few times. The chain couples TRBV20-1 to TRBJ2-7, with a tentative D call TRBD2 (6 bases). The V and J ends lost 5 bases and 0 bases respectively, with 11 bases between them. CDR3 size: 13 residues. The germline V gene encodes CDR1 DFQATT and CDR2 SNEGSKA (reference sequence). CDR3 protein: CSARLESSYEQYF. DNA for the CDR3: TGCAGTGCTCGACTAGAGAGCTCCTACGAGCAGTACTTC.

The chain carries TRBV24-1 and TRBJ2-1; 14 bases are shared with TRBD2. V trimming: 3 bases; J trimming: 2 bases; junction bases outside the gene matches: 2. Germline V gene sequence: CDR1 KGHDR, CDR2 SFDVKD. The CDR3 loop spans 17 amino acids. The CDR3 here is CATSDTGLAGAYNEQFF. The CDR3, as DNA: TGTGCCACCAGTGATACGGGACTAGCGGGAGCCTACAATGAGCAGTTCTTC.

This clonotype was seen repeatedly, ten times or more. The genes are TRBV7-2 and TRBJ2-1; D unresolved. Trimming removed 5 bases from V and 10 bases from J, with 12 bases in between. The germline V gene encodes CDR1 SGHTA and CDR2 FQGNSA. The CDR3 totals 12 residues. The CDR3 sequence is CASSPHISEQFF. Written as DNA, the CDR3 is TGTGCCAGCAGCCCCCATATTTCAGAGCAGTTCTTC.

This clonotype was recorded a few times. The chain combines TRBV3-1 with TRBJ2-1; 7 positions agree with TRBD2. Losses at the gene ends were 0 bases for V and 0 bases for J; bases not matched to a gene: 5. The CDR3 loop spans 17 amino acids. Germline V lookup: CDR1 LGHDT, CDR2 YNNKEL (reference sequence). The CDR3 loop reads CASSQDPLADSYNEQFF. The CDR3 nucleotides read TGTGCCAGCAGCCAAGACCCCCTAGCGGACTCCTACAATGAGCAGTTCTTC.

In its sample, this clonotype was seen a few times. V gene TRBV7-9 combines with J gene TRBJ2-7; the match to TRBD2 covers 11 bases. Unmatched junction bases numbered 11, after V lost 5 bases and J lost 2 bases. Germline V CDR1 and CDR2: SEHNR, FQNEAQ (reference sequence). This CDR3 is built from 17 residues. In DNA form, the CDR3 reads TGTGCCAGCAGCGATGGGGGACTAGCGGCATTACCCTACGAGCAGTACTTC. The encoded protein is CASSDGGLAALPYEQYF.

The CDR3 coding sequence is TGTGCCAGCAGTTTGATGGGGGTTAGCAATCAGCCCCAGCATTTT. Translation gives CASSLMGVSNQPQHF. V gene TRBV12-3 or TRBV12-4 combines with J gene TRBJ1-5; tentatively, D is TRBD1 (5 bases). The CDR3 contains 15 residues. Trimming stripped 3 bases from V and 0 bases from J, with 9 bases between.

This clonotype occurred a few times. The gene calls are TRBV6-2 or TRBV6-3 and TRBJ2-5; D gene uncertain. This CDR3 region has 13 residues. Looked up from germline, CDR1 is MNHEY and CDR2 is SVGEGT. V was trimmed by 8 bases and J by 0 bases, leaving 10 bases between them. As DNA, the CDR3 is TGTGCCAGCGATTGGCCCCACCAAGAGACCCAGTACTTC. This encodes CASDWPHQETQYF.

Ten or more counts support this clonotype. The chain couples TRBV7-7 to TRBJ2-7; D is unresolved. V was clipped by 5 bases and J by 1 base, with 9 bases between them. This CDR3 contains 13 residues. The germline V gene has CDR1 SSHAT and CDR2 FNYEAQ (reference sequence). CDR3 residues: CASSRIESYEQYF. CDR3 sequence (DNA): TGTGCCAGCAGCCGGATAGAATCCTACGAGCAGTACTTC. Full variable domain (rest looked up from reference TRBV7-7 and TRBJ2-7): GAGVSQSPRYKVTKRGQDVTLRCDPISSHATLYWYQQALGQGPEFLTYFNYEAQPDKSGLPSDRFSAERPEGSISTLTIQRTEQRDSAMYRCASSRIESYEQYFGPGTRLTVT.

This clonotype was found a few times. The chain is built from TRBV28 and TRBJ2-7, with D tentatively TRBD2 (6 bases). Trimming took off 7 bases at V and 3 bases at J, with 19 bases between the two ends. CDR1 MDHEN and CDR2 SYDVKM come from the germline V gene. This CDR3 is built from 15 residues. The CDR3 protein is CASNNPAGGLYEQYF. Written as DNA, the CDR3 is TGTGCCAGCAATAATCCAGCGGGCGGTCTCTACGAGCAGTACTTC.

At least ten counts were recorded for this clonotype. The CDR3 DNA is TGCAGCGTTGAGACAGGGAGCTCCTACGAGCAGTACTTC. It is translated as CSVETGSSYEQYF. The V call is TRBV29-1, the J call TRBJ2-7; 7 nucleotides align to TRBD1. The CDR3 length is 13 residues. With 3 bases clipped from V and 0 bases from J, the junction kept 2 bases outside the gene matches. The germline V gene has CDR1 SQVTM and CDR2 ANQGSEA.

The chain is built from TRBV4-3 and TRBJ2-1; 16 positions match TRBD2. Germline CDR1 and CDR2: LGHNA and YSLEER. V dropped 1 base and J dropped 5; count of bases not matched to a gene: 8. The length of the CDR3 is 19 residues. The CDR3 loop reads CASSQVGTSGRVWNNEQFF. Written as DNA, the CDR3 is TGCGCCAGCAGCCAAGTGGGGACTAGCGGGAGGGTTTGGAACAATGAGCAGTTCTTC.

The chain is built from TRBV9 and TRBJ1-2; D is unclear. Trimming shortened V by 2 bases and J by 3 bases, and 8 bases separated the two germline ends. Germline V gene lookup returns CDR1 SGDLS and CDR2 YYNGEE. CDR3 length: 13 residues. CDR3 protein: CASSVGRDYGYTF. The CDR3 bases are TGTGCCAGCAGCGTTGGGAGGGACTATGGCTACACCTTC.